This TCR beta chain was documented in a study of blood T cells in healthy people across ages. Primed by a sample-barcoded 5' primer and a J-beta primer mix, a second PCR proceeded for 7 to 11 cycles. TCRdb itself ran the 5' RACE reads through MiXCR, one entry per CDR3 protein. The table lists over a million distinct CDR3 sequences, approximately 59% of them singletons. This clonotype was recorded many times. Its matching antigen is unknown. V lost 4 bases and J lost 4, with 2 bases in between. This CDR3 is built from 12 residues. Whole-study findings and limits: Shifts in expanded clonotypes may have been confounded by donor CMV status, which was unknown.

The source of this sequence is a man in his late teens or twenties in good health. This chain links TRBV12-3 or TRBV12-4 with TRBJ2-6; D is unresolved. The sample taken for sequencing was blood. CDR3 bases: TGTGCCAGCAGTTGGGGGGCCAACGTCCTGACTTTC. Its protein is CASSWGANVLTF.